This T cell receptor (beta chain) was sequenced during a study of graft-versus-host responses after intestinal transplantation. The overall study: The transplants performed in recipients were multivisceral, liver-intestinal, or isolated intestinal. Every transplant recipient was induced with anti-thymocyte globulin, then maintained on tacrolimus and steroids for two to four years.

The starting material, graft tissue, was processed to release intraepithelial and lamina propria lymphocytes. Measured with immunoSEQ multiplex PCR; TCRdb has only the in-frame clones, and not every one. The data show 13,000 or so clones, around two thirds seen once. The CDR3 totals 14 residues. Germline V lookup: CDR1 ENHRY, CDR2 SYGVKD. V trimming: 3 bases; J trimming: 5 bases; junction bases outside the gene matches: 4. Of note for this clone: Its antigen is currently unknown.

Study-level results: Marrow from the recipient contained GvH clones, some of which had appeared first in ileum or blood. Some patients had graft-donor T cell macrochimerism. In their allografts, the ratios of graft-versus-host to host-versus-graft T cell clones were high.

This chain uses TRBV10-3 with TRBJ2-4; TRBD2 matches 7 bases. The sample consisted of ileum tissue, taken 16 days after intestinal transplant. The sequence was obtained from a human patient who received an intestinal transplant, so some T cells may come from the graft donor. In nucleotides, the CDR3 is TGTGCCATCAGTGATTCGGGGAGGGAAAACATTCAGTACTTC. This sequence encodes CAISDSGRENIQYF.